This section outlines one TCR beta chain sequence together with its context. Its antigen remains unknown. Over chemoradiotherapy, repertoires were sampled more than once. Sequencing was performed with immunoSEQ multiplex PCR; in TCRdb, only in-frame clones are kept and a portion is missing. The profile shows some 25,000 clones, around nine tenths of them singletons. This CDR3 has 13 amino acids. Germline V CDR1 and CDR2: GTSNPN, SVGIG (reference sequence). V lost 3 bases and J lost 3; bases outside the gene matches: 4. The record originates from a study of chemoradiotherapy in HPV16-positive cancers. About the research overall: Two HPV16-positive patients' cells yielded candidate HPV-specific clones and common motifs.

Study-wide results and caveats: Candidate HPV-specific clones and E7-related TCR motifs grew in tumor during treatment. In HPV16-positive patients, HPV-responsive T-cell expansion tracked better recurrence-free survival.

The chain employs TRBV30 and TRBJ1-2; the match to TRBD1 covers 7 bases. The sequences come from blood, collected from a patient who underwent chemoradiotherapy. The receptor was derived from a human donor with HPV-associated anogenital cancer. CDR3 nucleotides: TGTGCCTGGAGCGGGACAGAATACTATGGCTACACCTTC. Residues: CAWSGTEYYGYTF.